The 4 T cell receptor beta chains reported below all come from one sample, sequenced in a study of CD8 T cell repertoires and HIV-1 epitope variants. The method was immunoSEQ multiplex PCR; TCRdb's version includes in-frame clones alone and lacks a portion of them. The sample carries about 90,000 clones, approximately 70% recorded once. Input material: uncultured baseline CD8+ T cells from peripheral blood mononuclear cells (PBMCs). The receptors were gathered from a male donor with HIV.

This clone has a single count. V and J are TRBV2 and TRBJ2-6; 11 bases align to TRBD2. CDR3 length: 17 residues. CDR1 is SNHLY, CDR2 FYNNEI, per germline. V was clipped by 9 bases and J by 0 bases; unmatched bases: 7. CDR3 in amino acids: CARGGLAGPSGANVLTF. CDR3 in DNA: TGTGCCAGAGGAGGACTAGCGGGTCCCTCTGGGGCCAACGTCCTGACTTTC.

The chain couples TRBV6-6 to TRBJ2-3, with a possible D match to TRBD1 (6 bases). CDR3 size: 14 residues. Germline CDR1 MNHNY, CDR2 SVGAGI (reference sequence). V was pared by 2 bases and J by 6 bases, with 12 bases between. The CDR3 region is CASSYLQGLDTQYF. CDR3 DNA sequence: TGTGCCAGCAGTTACCTACAGGGCTTGGATACGCAGTATTTT.

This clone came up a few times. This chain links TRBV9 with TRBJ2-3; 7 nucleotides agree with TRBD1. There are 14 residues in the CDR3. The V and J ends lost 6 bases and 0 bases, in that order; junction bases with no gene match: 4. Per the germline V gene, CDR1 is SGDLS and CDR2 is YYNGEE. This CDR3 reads CASKGTASTDTQYF. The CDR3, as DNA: TGTGCCAGCAAGGGGACAGCGAGCACAGATACGCAGTATTTT.

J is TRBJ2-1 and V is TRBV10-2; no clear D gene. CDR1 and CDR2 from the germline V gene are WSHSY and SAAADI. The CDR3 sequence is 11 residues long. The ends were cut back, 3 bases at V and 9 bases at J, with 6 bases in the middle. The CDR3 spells CASSEGLEQFF. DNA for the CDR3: TGCGCCAGCAGTGAAGGTCTTGAGCAGTTCTTC.